These 20 T cell receptor beta chains share one sample of origin, sequenced in a study of post-analysis software for immune sequencing data. These receptors' targets are unknown. The TCR beta cDNA libraries carried unique molecular identifiers. A single record per CDR3 protein comes from TCRdb applying MiXCR to the PCR reads. The sample has 750,000 to 950,000 distinct CDR3 sequences, 46% seen once. Study-wide findings and caveats: Roughly five TRBV segments appeared more often in patients than in controls, and TRBV5-6, TRBV5-1 and TRBV20-1 were among these.

Sequencing was performed on blood. These receptors were taken from a girl aged 10 to 17 with multiple sclerosis.

The chain has TRBV28 and TRBJ2-3, with 7 bases aligning to TRBD1. The germline V gene has CDR1 MDHEN and CDR2 SYDVKM. The CDR3 contains 16 residues. V was clipped by 6 bases and J by 2 bases; unmatched bases: 11. The CDR3 sequence is CASSDFRQGPTDTQYF. The DNA of the CDR3 is TGTGCCAGCAGCGACTTCCGACAGGGACCCACAGATACGCAGTATTTT.

This clonotype has a handful of counts. The rearrangement uses TRBV7-3 and TRBJ1-6; no clear D. Trimming removed 5 bases at V and 9 bases at J, with 8 bases between. This CDR3 is 12 amino acids long. Germline values: CDR1 SGHTA, CDR2 FQGTGA. The CDR3 coding sequence is TGTGCCAGCAGCAACGGGAGTTCACCCCTCCACTTT. Amino acids: CASSNGSSPLHF.

The chain carries TRBV6-2 or TRBV6-3 and TRBJ1-1; D perhaps matches TRBD1 (6 bases). The CDR3 loop spans 11 amino acids. The germline CDR1 and CDR2 sequences are MNHEY and SVGEGT. V lost 11 bases and J lost 4, with 11 bases in between. CDR3 region: CASGGPTEAFF. The CDR3 bases are TGTGCCTCGGGGGGGCCCACTGAAGCTTTCTTT.

This clonotype has only a few counts. The V gene is TRBV6-5, the J gene TRBJ2-1, with unresolved D. CDR3 size: 14 residues. The V end lost 4 bases, the J end lost 8 bases, and 15 bases lay between the germline ends. The germline gives CDR1 MNHEY, CDR2 SVGAGI. The CDR3 sequence: CASSLVRNGDEQFF. The CDR3 region has the DNA TGTGCCAGCAGTTTGGTCCGAAATGGGGATGAGCAGTTCTTC.

This clonotype was observed a single time. The rearrangement links TRBV6-2 or TRBV6-3 to TRBJ1-2, with D maybe TRBD1 (6 bases). This CDR3 has 14 amino acids. Germline V gives CDR1 MNHEY, CDR2 SVGEGT. With 4 bases removed from V and 5 bases from J, the gap between germline ends came to 14 bases. The CDR3 DNA follows: TGTGCCAGCAGTTCAGAATGGACAGATTATGGCTACACCTTC. This gives the protein CASSSEWTDYGYTF.

The chain links TRBV7-8 to TRBJ2-3; no clear D gene. The V end lost 4 bases, the J end lost 2 bases, and 13 bases lay between the germline ends. Germline assignment: CDR1 SGHVS and CDR2 FQNEAQ. The CDR3 consists of 15 residues. The CDR3 DNA reads as TGTGCCAGCAGCTACGAGCAGCAGGACACAGATACGCAGTATTTT. Its translation: CASSYEQQDTDTQYF.

V is TRBV7-2 and J is TRBJ2-1, with 7 bases that match TRBD1. Germline lookup yields CDR1 SGHTA and CDR2 FQGNSA. The length of the CDR3 is 15 residues. Trimming at V came to 1 base and at J to 5 bases, leaving 5 bases not matched to a gene. This chain's CDR3 is CASSLESTGDNEQFF. CDR3 DNA: TGTGCCAGCAGCTTAGAATCAACAGGGGACAATGAGCAGTTCTTC.

The gene calls are TRBV5-1 and TRBJ2-7; D tentatively reads TRBD1 or TRBD2 (5 bases each). CDR3 length: 14 residues. The germline gives CDR1 SGHRS, CDR2 YFSETQ. V was clipped by 7 bases and J by 2 bases, with 16 bases between them. CDR3 in amino acids: CASAVGRATYEQYF. The CDR3 DNA sequence: TGCGCCAGCGCTGTGGGACGGGCAACCTACGAGCAGTACTTC.

The chain links TRBV4-2 to TRBJ2-7; 7 bases align to TRBD1. V trimming: 3 bases; J trimming: 4 bases; junction bases outside the gene matches: 9. Germline V gene data show CDR1 as LGHNA and CDR2 as YNFKEQ. The CDR3 covers 15 residues. CDR3 DNA sequence: TGTGCCAGCAGCCAGGGGACAGAGAGCTCATACGAGCAGTACTTC. Translating gives CASSQGTESSYEQYF.

V usage is TRBV6-1 and J usage is TRBJ2-7; D not certain. Trimming left V 7 bases short and J 6 bases short, with 13 bases between. This CDR3 spans 12 amino acids. Germline loops: CDR1 MNHNS, CDR2 SASEGT. The CDR3 DNA reads as TGTGCCAGCAACCGACCCCTATCCGAGCAGTACTTC. Translation gives CASNRPLSEQYF.

This clonotype was detected only a few times. This chain uses TRBV14 with TRBJ2-1; unclear D gene. This CDR3 comprises 15 residues. Germline CDR1 is SGHDN and CDR2 is FVKESK. Trimming left V 0 bases short and J 10 bases short, with 16 bases between. This chain's CDR3 is CASSQDYPGMREQFF. The CDR3 coding sequence is TGTGCCAGCAGCCAAGATTACCCTGGTATGCGGGAGCAGTTCTTC.

In the case of this clonotype: Germline is not matched at one junction end, which may reflect a read error. V and J are TRBV12-3 or TRBV12-4 and TRBJ2-1; no clear D gene. This CDR3 has 13 residues. Here the CDR3 DNA reads TGTGTCAGCAGTTTAGGACCCTTTAATGAGCAGTTCTTC. Amino acid sequence: CVSSLGPFNEQFF.

The chain carries TRBV7-2 and TRBJ1-1, with 7 positions matching TRBD1. Trimming cost V 1 base and J 0 bases; bases outside gene matches: 14. From germline, CDR1 is SGHTA and CDR2 FQGNSA. The CDR3 contains 19 residues. CDR3 sequence: CASSLGLGDRRRMNTEAFF. As DNA, the CDR3 is TGTGCCAGCAGCTTAGGGTTAGGGGACAGACGGCGAATGAACACTGAAGCTTTCTTT.

There are a few counts of this clonotype. The chain uses TRBV18 and TRBJ1-4; unclear D gene. The V gene lost 2 bases and the J gene lost 2 bases, with 9 bases spanning the gap. Germline-derived CDR1 and CDR2 are KGHSH and LQKENI. CDR3 length equals 15 residues. CDR3 bases: TGTGCCAGCTCACCAGGAGTTCGGACTAATGAAAAACTGTTTTTT. This codes for CASSPGVRTNEKLFF. Full variable domain (missing parts from reference TRBV18 and TRBJ1-4): NAGVMQNPRHLVRRRGQEARLRCSPMKGHSHVYWYRQLPEEGLKFMVYLQKENIIDESGMPKERFSAEFPKEGPSILRIQQVVRGDSAAYFCASSPGVRTNEKLFFGSGTQLSVL.

The chain recombines TRBV15 with TRBJ1-2; 12 bases line up with TRBD1. Germline loops: CDR1 LNHNV, CDR2 YYDKDF (reference sequence). CDR3 length: 17 residues. The V segment lost 0 bases and the J segment 4 bases; nucleotides outside the gene matches: 6. This CDR3 is CATSRDRGQGAAYGYTF. The CDR3 bases are TGTGCCACCAGCAGAGATCGGGGACAGGGGGCGGCCTATGGCTACACCTTC.

The J gene is TRBJ2-1, the V gene TRBV5-1; D may be TRBD2 (5 bases). V was shortened by 4 bases and J by 15 bases, with 20 bases between the two germline ends. The germline CDR1 and CDR2 sequences are SGHRS and YFSETQ. The CDR3 contains 13 residues. CDR3 DNA: TGCGCCAGCAGCGTCGACTGGACTGGGAAGCTGTTCTTC. This translates into CASSVDWTGKLFF.

The chain combines TRBV7-9 with TRBJ2-5; tentatively, D is TRBD1 (5 bases). V lost 5 bases, J lost 2 bases, and 18 bases lay in between. Per the germline V gene, CDR1 is SEHNR and CDR2 is FQNEAQ (reference sequence). CDR3 length: 16 residues. The CDR3, as DNA: TGTGCCAGCAGCGGTGAAGGGGCAGGAGTACAAGAGACCCAGTACTTC. Its protein is CASSGEGAGVQETQYF.

This clonotype has more than one count but fewer than ten. The chain combines TRBV20-1 with TRBJ2-3, with D possibly being TRBD1 or TRBD2 (7 bases each). V was trimmed by 1 base and J by 4 bases, leaving 12 bases between them. CDR3 size: 14 residues. Germline V gene lookup returns CDR1 DFQATT and CDR2 SNEGSKA (reference sequence). In DNA, the CDR3 is TGCAGTGCTAGAGCCTCAGGGGGGGCAGATACGCAGTATTTT. It codes for CSARASGGADTQYF.

This clonotype was detected only a few times. The rearrangement joins TRBV5-5 to TRBJ1-2, with D possibly TRBD1 on 5 matching bases. Germline loops: CDR1 SGHKS, CDR2 YYEKEE (reference sequence). The V and J ends lost 4 bases and 8 bases respectively, with 12 bases between them. The CDR3 contains 12 residues. The chain's CDR3 is CASSPGGGGYTF. DNA of the CDR3: TGTGCCAGCAGCCCCGGTGGGGGAGGCTACACCTTC.

The rearrangement joins TRBV20-1 to TRBJ2-1; possibly TRBD1 for D (6 bases). CDR1 is DFQATT and CDR2 is SNEGSKA in the germline V gene (reference sequence). Trimming stripped 6 bases from V and 7 bases from J, with 22 bases between. This CDR3 has 15 amino acids. The CDR3 DNA is TGCAGTGCGAGCAGGGGTATCTTTGAGGGGAATGAGCAGTTCTTC. Protein sequence: CSASRGIFEGNEQFF.